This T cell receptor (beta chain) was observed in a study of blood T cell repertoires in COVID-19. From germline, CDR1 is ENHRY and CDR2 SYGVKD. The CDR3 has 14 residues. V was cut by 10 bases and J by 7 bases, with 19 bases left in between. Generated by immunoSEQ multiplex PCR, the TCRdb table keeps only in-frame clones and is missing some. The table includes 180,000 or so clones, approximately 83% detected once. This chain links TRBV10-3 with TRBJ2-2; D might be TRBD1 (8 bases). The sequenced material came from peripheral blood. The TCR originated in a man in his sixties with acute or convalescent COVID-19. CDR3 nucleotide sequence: TGTGCCACGAGACCGACAGGGGAGGGCGGGGAGCTGTTTTTT. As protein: CATRPTGEGGELFF.